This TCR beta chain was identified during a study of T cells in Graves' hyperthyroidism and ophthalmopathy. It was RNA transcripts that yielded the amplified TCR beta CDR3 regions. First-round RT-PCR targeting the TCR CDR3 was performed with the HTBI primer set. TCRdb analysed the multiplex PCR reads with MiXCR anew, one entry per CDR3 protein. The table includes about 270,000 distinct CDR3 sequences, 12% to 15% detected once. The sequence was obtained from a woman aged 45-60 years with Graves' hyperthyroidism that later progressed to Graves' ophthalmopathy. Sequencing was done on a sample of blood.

The CDR3 loop is CASSPGRGANYGYTF. CDR3 in DNA: TGCGCCAGCAGCCCCGGACGGGGAGCTAACTATGGCTACACCTTC. The chain carries TRBV5-1 and TRBJ1-2; D is uncertain. CDR1 is SGHRS and CDR2 is YFSETQ in the germline V gene. V lost 4 bases to trimming and J lost 0 bases, with 13 bases between them. The CDR3 is 15 amino acids.